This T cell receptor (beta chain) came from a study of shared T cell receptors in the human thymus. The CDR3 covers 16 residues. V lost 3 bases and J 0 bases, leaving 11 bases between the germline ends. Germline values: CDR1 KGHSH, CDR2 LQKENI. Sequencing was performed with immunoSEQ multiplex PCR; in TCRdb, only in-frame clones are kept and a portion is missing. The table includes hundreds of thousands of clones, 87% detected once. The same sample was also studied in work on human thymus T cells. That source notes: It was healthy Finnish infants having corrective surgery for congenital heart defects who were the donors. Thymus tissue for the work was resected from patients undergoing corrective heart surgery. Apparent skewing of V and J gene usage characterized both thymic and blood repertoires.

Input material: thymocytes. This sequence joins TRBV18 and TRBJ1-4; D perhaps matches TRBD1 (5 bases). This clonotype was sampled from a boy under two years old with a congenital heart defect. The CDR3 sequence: CASSPPTETTNEKLFF. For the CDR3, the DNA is TGTGCCAGCTCACCGCCGACAGAAACAACTAATGAAAAACTGTTTTTT.